A selection of T cell receptor beta chains follows, all from one sample in a study of blood T cells in healthy people across ages. TCRdb processed the 5' RACE reads anew with MiXCR; each CDR3 protein has one entry. The top ten hold approximately 10% of the sample, which has roughly 1,500,000 distinct CDR3 sequences, 34% seen once. The sample consisted of blood. The receptor set was obtained from a woman in her 30s in good health. CDR3s include the opening cysteine and the closing phenylalanine or tryptophan. The D gene is left open where the match is weak. The size of a clone is reported for some rows only, either as once, few or many, or as a class for expanded clones.

J: TRBJ2-5
size: -
V: TRBV7-9
D: TRBD2
CDR3: CASSLRQLAETQYF
DNA: TGTGCCAGCAGCTTACGTCAACTAGCGGAGACCCAGTACTTC

J: TRBJ2-7
size: few
V: TRBV25-1
D: -
CDR3: CASSWMYEQYF
DNA: TGTGCCAGCAGTTGGATGTACGAGCAGTACTTC

J: TRBJ2-1
size: -
V: TRBV7-2
D: -
CDR3: CASSLVAGTNNEQFF
DNA: TGTGCCAGCAGCTTAGTTGCGGGGACAAACAATGAGCAGTTCTTC

J: TRBJ1-2
size: few
V: TRBV5-7
D: TRBD1
CDR3: CASTLCRGMRGYTF
DNA: TGTGCCAGCACCCTGTGCAGGGGGATGAGAGGCTACACCTTC

J: TRBJ2-1
size: -
V: TRBV20-1
D: -
CDR3: CSASLNLLGKGEQFF
DNA: TGCAGTGCTAGCCTAAACCTACTAGGAAAAGGTGAGCAGTTCTTC

J: TRBJ2-5
size: once
V: TRBV3-1
D: -
CDR3: CASGVVAGIQETQYF
DNA: TGTGCCAGCGGGGTGGTGGCAGGGATTCAAGAGACCCAGTACTTC

J: TRBJ2-5
size: few
V: TRBV7-9
D: -
CDR3: CASGQTQYF
DNA: TGTGCCTCCGGGCAGACCCAGTACTTC

J: TRBJ2-7
size: few
V: TRBV3-1
D: -
CDR3: CASSQVGLDEQYF
DNA: TGTGCCAGCAGCCAAGTGGGGTTGGACGAGCAGTACTTC

J: TRBJ1-6
size: few
V: TRBV20-1
D: -
CDR3: CSAGDLSSYNSPLHF
DNA: TGCAGTGCTGGGGACTTGAGCTCCTATAATTCACCCCTCCACTTT

J: TRBJ1-2
size: -
V: TRBV20-1
D: TRBD1
CDR3: CSAWDSNYGYTF
DNA: TGCAGTGCTTGGGACAGTAACTATGGCTACACCTTC

J: TRBJ1-1
size: once
V: TRBV29-1
D: -
CDR3: CSVGGRGSTEAFF
DNA: TGCAGCGTTGGGGGACGGGGGAGCACTGAAGCTTTCTTT

J: TRBJ2-5
size: once
V: TRBV20-1
D: -
CDR3: CSVEGGGGTETQYF
DNA: TGCAGCGTAGAAGGGGGCGGGGGGACAGAGACCCAGTACTTC

J: TRBJ2-6
size: many
V: TRBV6-5
D: -
CDR3: CASSYSGASSGANVLTF
DNA: TGTGCCAGCAGTTACTCGGGGGCTTCCTCTGGGGCCAACGTCCTGACTTTC

J: TRBJ2-5
size: -
V: TRBV5-6
D: -
CDR3: CASSLWGGGEETQYF
DNA: TGTGCCAGCAGCTTGTGGGGAGGGGGCGAGGAGACCCAGTACTTC

J: TRBJ1-2
size: -
V: TRBV10-2
D: -
CDR3: CASSLGQAGFGYTF
DNA: TGCGCCAGCAGTTTGGGACAAGCTGGATTTGGCTACACCTTC

J: TRBJ1-2
size: few
V: TRBV7-3
D: -
CDR3: CASSSDRGGYTF
DNA: TGTGCCAGCAGCTCGGACCGTGGAGGCTACACCTTC

J: TRBJ2-1
size: few
V: TRBV27
D: TRBD2
CDR3: CASRGTRGLNEQFF
DNA: TGTGCCAGCAGGGGGACTAGGGGCCTCAATGAGCAGTTCTTC

J: TRBJ2-3
size: -
V: TRBV9
D: -
CDR3: CASSTRPNTDTQYF
DNA: TGTGCCAGCAGCACAAGGCCCAACACAGATACGCAGTATTTT

J: TRBJ2-7
size: -
V: TRBV5-1
D: -
CDR3: CASSLVDIQRGHFEQYF
DNA: TGCGCCAGCAGCTTGGTTGACATCCAGCGGGGACACTTCGAGCAGTACTTC

J: TRBJ1-1
size: few
V: TRBV6-2/TRBV6-3
D: -
CDR3: CASAILNTEAFF
DNA: TGTGCCAGCGCGATCTTGAACACTGAAGCTTTCTTT

J: TRBJ2-7
size: -
V: TRBV4-1
D: -
CDR3: CASSQVASGPPYEQYF
DNA: TGCGCCAGCAGCCAAGTTGCCTCCGGGCCCCCCTACGAGCAGTACTTC

J: TRBJ2-3
size: few
V: TRBV28
D: TRBD2
CDR3: CASSFPGLVNLAQYF
DNA: TGTGCCAGCAGCTTCCCGGGACTAGTAAATTTGGCGCAGTATTTT

J: TRBJ2-7
size: -
V: TRBV7-3
D: -
CDR3: CASSLIPGGEQYF
DNA: TGTGCCAGCAGCTTAATCCCAGGAGGGGAGCAGTACTTC

J: TRBJ2-1
size: -
V: TRBV5-1
D: -
CDR3: CASSGSTPYNEQFF
DNA: TGCGCCAGCTCAGGCAGCACACCCTACAATGAGCAGTTCTTC

J: TRBJ1-1
size: -
V: TRBV20-1
D: -
CDR3: CSACLPQGMNTEAFF
DNA: TGCAGTGCTTGTTTACCCCAGGGGATGAACACTGAAGCTTTCTTT

J: TRBJ2-3
size: few
V: TRBV4-2
D: -
CDR3: CASSQGHGLTDTQYF
DNA: TGTGCCAGCAGCCAAGGCCACGGGCTCACAGATACGCAGTATTTT

J: TRBJ1-5
size: -
V: TRBV10-3
D: TRBD1
CDR3: CAISESGGTGWSNQPQHF
DNA: TGTGCCATCAGTGAGAGTGGGGGGACAGGATGGAGCAATCAGCCCCAGCATTTT

J: TRBJ2-3
size: -
V: TRBV7-9
D: -
CDR3: CADGAGTSTDTQYF
DNA: TGTGCCGACGGGGCGGGTACCAGCACAGATACGCAGTATTTT

J: TRBJ1-5
size: -
V: TRBV20-1
D: TRBD1
CDR3: CSARVDRGRQPQHF
DNA: TGCAGTGCTAGGGTAGACAGGGGGCGTCAGCCCCAGCATTTT

J: TRBJ2-7
size: -
V: TRBV12-3/TRBV12-4
D: -
CDR3: CASSWRSEQYF
DNA: TGTGCCAGCAGTTGGAGGTCCGAGCAGTACTTC

J: TRBJ2-5
size: few
V: TRBV6-5
D: TRBD2
CDR3: CASRATSGLSETQYF
DNA: TGTGCCAGCAGGGCGACTAGCGGGCTGTCAGAGACCCAGTACTTC

J: TRBJ1-2
size: -
V: TRBV20-1
D: -
CDR3: CSAPTGALNYGYTF
DNA: TGCAGTGCTCCAACGGGGGCTTTAAACTATGGCTACACCTTC

J: TRBJ1-2
size: -
V: TRBV12-3/TRBV12-4
D: TRBD1
CDR3: CASSPGGQGFYGYTF
DNA: TGTGCCAGCAGTCCAGGGGGACAGGGGTTCTATGGCTACACCTTC

J: TRBJ1-1
size: few
V: TRBV20-1
D: -
CDR3: CSARFGGGSTEAFF
DNA: TGCAGTGCTAGATTCGGAGGGGGGTCCACTGAAGCTTTCTTT

J: TRBJ1-5
size: -
V: TRBV20-1
D: -
CDR3: CSINRGVSQPQHF
DNA: TGCAGCATCAATCGGGGGGTGTCTCAGCCCCAGCATTTT

J: TRBJ2-3
size: once
V: TRBV12-3/TRBV12-4
D: TRBD1
CDR3: CASRDRGDVQYF
DNA: TGTGCCAGCAGAGACAGGGGGGATGTGCAGTATTTT

J: TRBJ2-1
size: -
V: TRBV4-2
D: TRBD2
CDR3: CASSQGISGLAGVNGQFF
DNA: TGTGCCAGCAGCCAAGGTATATCAGGACTAGCGGGAGTCAATGGGCAGTTCTTC

J: TRBJ2-3
size: -
V: TRBV20-1
D: -
CDR3: CSADSDRDEDTQYF
DNA: TGCAGTGCTGACTCTGACCGGGACGAAGATACGCAGTATTTT

J: TRBJ2-7
size: -
V: TRBV20-1
D: TRBD2
CDR3: CSARFRLAGVTYEQYF
DNA: TGCAGTGCTAGATTTAGACTAGCGGGGGTGACCTACGAGCAGTACTTC

J: TRBJ1-1
size: -
V: TRBV6-2/TRBV6-3
D: -
CDR3: CASSRPRDGTEAFF
DNA: TGTGCCAGCAGCCGACCGAGGGACGGCACTGAAGCTTTCTTT

J: TRBJ2-7
size: few
V: TRBV10-1
D: -
CDR3: CASSESGTYEQYF
DNA: TGCGCCAGCAGTGAGTCTGGGACCTACGAGCAGTACTTC

J: TRBJ2-1
size: -
V: TRBV12-5
D: -
CDR3: CASGLVLGGVNEQFF
DNA: TGTGCTAGTGGTTTGGTACTCGGCGGGGTCAATGAGCAGTTCTTC

J: TRBJ2-3
size: few
V: TRBV6-1
D: -
CDR3: CASSDPGTNTDTQYF
DNA: TGTGCCAGCAGTGACCCCGGGACCAACACAGATACGCAGTATTTT

J: TRBJ1-1
size: once
V: TRBV27
D: -
CDR3: CASVEAGRNTEAFF
DNA: TGTGCCAGTGTCGAGGCGGGAAGGAACACTGAAGCTTTCTTT